The next 3 T cell receptor beta chains were all read from a single sample in a study of blood T cell repertoires in COVID-19. Sequenced by immunoSEQ multiplex PCR; TCRdb stores in-frame clones only, minus some. The profile covers 150,000 to 200,000 clones, with about 88% appearing a single time and 2% to 2.5% taken by the ten largest. The material sequenced was PBMCs or T cells enriched from blood (not recorded which). The receptors derive from a woman in her thirties or forties with acute COVID-19.

V is TRBV6-1 and J is TRBJ1-1; no definite D call. CDR1 MNHNS and CDR2 SASEGT come from the germline V gene. Trimming removed 1 base at V and 0 bases at J, with 9 bases between. The CDR3 contains 15 residues. CDR3: CASSEGPAMNTEAFF. For the CDR3, the DNA is TGTGCCAGCAGTGAAGGTCCAGCGATGAACACTGAAGCTTTCTTT.

V and J are TRBV28 and TRBJ1-3; TRBD1 matches at 7 bases. The germline V gene has CDR1 MDHEN and CDR2 SYDVKM. J gave up 0 bases and V 5 bases, and 7 bases lay outside the gene matches. This CDR3 spans 16 amino acids. The CDR3 DNA follows: TGTGCCAGCAGTCCGGGGACAGACTACTCTGGAAACACCATATATTTT. Translation gives CASSPGTDYSGNTIYF.

The J gene is TRBJ2-2, the V gene TRBV12-5; TRBD2 matches at 9 bases. V shed 1 base, J shed 9 bases, and the junction held 3 bases outside the gene matches. CDR1 LGHNT and CDR2 FRNRAP come from the germline V gene. This CDR3 comprises 14 residues. The CDR3 region has the DNA TGTGCTAGTGGTTTGGGGTCTAGCGGGAGGGAGCTGTTTTTT. Its translation: CASGLGSSGRELFF. Drawing the rest from reference TRBV12-5 and TRBJ2-2, the complete variable domain is DARVTQTPRHKVTEMGQEVTMRCQPILGHNTVFWYRQTMMQGLELLAYFRNRAPLDDSGMPKDRFSAEMPDATLATLKIQPSEPRDSAVYFCASGLGSSGRELFFGEGSRLTVL.